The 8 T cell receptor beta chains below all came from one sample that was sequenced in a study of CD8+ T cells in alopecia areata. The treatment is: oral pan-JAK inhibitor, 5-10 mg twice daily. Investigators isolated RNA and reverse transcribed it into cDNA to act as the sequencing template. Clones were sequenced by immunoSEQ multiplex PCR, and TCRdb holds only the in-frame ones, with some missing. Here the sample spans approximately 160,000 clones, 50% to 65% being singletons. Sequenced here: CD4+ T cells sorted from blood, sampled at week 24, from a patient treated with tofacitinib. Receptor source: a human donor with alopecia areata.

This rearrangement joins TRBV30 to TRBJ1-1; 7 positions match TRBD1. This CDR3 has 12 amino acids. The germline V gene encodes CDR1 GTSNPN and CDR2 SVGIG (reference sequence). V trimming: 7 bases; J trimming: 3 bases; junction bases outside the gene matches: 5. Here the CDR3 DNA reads TGTGCCTCTTCGACAGGGTACACTGAAGCTTTCTTT. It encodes CASSTGYTEAFF.

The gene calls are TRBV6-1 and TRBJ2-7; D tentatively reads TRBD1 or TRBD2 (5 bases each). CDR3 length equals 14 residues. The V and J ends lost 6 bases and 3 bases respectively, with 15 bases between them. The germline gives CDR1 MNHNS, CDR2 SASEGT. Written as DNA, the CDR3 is TGTGCCAGCAGGAAGCCGGGACCGCGCTACGAGCAGTACTTC. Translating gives CASRKPGPRYEQYF.

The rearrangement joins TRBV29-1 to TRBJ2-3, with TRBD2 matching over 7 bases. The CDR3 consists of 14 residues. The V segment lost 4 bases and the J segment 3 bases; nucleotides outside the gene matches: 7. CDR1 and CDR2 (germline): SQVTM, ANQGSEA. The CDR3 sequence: CSVVAGDRTDTQYF. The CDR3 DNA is TGCAGCGTTGTCGCGGGGGATAGGACAGATACGCAGTATTTT.

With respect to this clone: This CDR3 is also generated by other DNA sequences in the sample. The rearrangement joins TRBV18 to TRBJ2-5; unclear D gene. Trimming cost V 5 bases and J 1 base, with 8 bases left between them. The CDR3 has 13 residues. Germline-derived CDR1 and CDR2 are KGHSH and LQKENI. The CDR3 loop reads CASSANSQETQYF. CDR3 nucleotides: TGTGCCAGCTCAGCGAACTCCCAAGAGACCCAGTACTTC.

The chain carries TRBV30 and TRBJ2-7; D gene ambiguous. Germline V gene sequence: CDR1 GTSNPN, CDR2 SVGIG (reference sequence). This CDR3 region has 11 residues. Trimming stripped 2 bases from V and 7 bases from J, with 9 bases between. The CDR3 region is CAWSQVEEQYF. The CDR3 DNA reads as TGTGCCTGGAGTCAGGTAGAAGAGCAGTACTTC.

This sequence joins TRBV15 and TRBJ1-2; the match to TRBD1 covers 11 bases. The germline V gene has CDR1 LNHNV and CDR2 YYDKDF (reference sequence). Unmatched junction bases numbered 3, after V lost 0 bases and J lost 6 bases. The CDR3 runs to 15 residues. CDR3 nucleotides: TGTGCCACCAGCAGAGACTGGACAGGGGGCCATGGCTACACCTTC. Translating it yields CATSRDWTGGHGYTF.

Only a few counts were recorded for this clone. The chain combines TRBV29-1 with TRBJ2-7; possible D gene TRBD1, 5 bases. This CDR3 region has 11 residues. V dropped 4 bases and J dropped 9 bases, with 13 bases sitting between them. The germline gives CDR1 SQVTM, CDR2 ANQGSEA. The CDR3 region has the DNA TGCAGCGTTGGGCGAGAAGACAGGCAGTACTTC. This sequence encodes CSVGREDRQYF.

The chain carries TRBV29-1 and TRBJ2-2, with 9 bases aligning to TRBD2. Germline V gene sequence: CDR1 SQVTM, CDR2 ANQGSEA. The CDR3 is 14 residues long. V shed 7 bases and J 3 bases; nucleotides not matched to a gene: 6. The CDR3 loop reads CSARGGADTGELFF. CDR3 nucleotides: TGCAGCGCCCGCGGGGGGGCGGACACCGGGGAGCTGTTTTTT.